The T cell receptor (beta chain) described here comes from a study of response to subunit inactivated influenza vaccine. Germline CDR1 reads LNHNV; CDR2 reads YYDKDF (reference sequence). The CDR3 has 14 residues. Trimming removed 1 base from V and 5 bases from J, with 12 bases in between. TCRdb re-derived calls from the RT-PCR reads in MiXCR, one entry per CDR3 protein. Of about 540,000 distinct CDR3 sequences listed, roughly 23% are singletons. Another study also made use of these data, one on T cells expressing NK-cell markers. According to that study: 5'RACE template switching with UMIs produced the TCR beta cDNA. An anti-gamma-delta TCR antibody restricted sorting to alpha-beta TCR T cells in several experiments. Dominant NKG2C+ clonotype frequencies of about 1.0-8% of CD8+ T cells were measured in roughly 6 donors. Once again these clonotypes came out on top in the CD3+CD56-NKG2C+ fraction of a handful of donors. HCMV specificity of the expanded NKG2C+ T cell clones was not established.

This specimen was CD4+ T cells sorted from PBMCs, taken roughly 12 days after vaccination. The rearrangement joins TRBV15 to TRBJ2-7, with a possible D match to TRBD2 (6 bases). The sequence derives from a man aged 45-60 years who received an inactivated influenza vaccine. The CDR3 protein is CATSRAAGRDEQYF. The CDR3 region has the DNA TGTGCCACCAGCAGAGCGGCGGGAAGGGACGAGCAGTACTTC. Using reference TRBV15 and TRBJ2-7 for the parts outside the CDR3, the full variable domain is DAMVIQNPRYQVTQFGKPVTLSCSQTLNHNVMYWYQQKSSQAPKLLFHYYDKDFNNEADTPDNFQSRRPNTSFCFLDIRSPGLGDTAMYLCATSRAAGRDEQYFGPGTRLTVT.